This is a list of T cell receptor beta chains from one sample in a study of radiotherapy plus CTLA-4 blockade in lung cancer. TCRdb keeps only in-frame clones here, not all; method: immunoSEQ multiplex PCR. The sample shows about 45,000 clones, roughly 76% of them seen only once. The sequenced sample was peripheral blood, obtained from a patient treated with radiotherapy plus ipilimumab. These receptors were taken from a human donor with non-small cell lung cancer who had a complete response to radiotherapy plus ipilimumab. Each CDR3 is given with its conserved first and last residue. The size of a clone is reported for some rows only, either as once, few or many, or as a class for expanded clones.

NA,12,TRBV5-1,CASGFSGEKLFF
NA,15,TRBV6-1,CASSGTVWNTGELFF
few,16,TRBV7-2,CASSSRTSGSYNEQFF
NA,15,TRBV18,CASSLDRGLRQPQHF
NA,16,TRBV30,CAWGVQRRGSGNTIYF
NA,14,TRBV18,CASSRTVDTGELFF
once,18,TRBV7-9,CASSLVLATHLGGETQYF
few,18,TRBV7-6,CASSPNLNTLAGRNTQYF
once,15,TRBV15,CATSIGEGNIYGYTF
medium-sized,13,TRBV30,CAWRAGQGTKLFF
few,14,TRBV28,CASSLQGRIREQYF
NA,14,TRBV5-4,CASSFPSGSNEQFF
NA,13,TRBV28,CASRREGVSGYTF
NA,13,TRBV10-2,CASSVFGNAEAFF
NA,17,TRBV7-2,CASSPTMGATSGNTIYF
NA,18,TRBV4-2,CASSQVQGGSGRGETQYF
NA,16,TRBV11-3,CASSLAVLSPNYGYTF
NA,14,TRBV18,CASSPDRGTDTQYF
NA,16,TRBV27,CASGPSPAELYNEQFF
NA,12,TRBV18,CASSVQATEAFF
once,14,TRBV18,CASSPQGSNQPQHF
NA,14,TRBV10-3,CAIRGLAVGNEQFF
NA,15,TRBV7-6,CASSLGGGSGNTIYF
few,13,TRBV27,CASSDRGRETQYF
NA,14,TRBV19,CASSTPWGQYGYTF
medium-sized,17,TRBV28,CASSFSPQGYSNQPQHF
NA,15,TRBV6-1,CASSMTGTSGNTIYF